This TCR beta chain was recorded in a study of spatial heterogeneity in lung cancer. This clonotype was picked up a small number of times. Its antigen is unknown. Noted time point: sample taken at primary tumor resection. The sequenced material consisted of unsorted whole RNA from tumor, nontumor lung or frozen PBMC. Findings and caveats of the study: Expanded tumor TCRs that were ubiquitous appeared in blood more at resection than follow-up.

TCRdb itself ran the 5' RACE reads through MiXCR, one entry per CDR3 protein. Of about 8,600 distinct CDR3 sequences listed, 4% to 5% were seen once; the top ten hold approximately 31%. This CDR3 region has 15 residues. The V end lost 5 bases, the J end lost 3 bases, and 14 bases lay between the germline ends. The TCR sequence derives from a male donor with early-stage non-small cell lung cancer. V usage is TRBV12-3 or TRBV12-4 and J usage is TRBJ1-5; D is unclear. The sample consisted of PBMCs, taken at surgery. The CDR3 nucleotides read TGTGCCAGCAGTCCCCTGGGGATCGACAATCAGCCCCAGCATTTT. As protein: CASSPLGIDNQPQHF.